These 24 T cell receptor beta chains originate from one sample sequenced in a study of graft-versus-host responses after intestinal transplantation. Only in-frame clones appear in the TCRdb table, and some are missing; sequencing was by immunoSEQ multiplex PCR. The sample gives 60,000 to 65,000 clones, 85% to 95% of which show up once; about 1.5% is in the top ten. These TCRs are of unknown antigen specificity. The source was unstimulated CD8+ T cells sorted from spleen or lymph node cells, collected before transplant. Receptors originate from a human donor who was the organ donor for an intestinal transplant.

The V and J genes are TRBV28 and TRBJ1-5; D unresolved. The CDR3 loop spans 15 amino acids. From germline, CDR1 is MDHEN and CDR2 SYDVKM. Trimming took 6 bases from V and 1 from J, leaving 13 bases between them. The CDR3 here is CASSLLGGSNQPQHF. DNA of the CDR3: TGTGCCAGCAGCCTCCTAGGCGGGAGCAATCAGCCCCAGCATTTT.

The CDR3 DNA sequence: TGTGCCAGCAGCCGGGGACTAGCGGGCAATGAGCAGTTCTTC. It codes for CASSRGLAGNEQFF. The chain carries TRBV11-2 and TRBJ2-1; 12 nucleotides match TRBD2. V shed 5 bases, J shed 6 bases, and the junction held 2 bases outside the gene matches. CDR3 size: 14 residues. Germline-derived CDR1 and CDR2 are SGHAT and FQNNGV.

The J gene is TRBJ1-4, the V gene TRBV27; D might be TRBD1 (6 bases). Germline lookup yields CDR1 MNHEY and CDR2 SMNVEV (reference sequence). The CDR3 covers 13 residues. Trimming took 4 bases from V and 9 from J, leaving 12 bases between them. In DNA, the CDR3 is TGTGCCAGCAGTTGGGACAATCGGCAAAAACTGTTTTTT. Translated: CASSWDNRQKLFF.

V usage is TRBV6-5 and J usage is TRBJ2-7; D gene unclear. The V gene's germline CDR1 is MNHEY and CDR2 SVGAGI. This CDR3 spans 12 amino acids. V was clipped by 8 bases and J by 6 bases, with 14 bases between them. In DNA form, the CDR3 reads TGTGCCAGCTCCGCATCTCTTAGCGAGCAGTACTTC. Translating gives CASSASLSEQYF.

CDR3 sequence reads: CASSHGNRGRALGEQFF. The CDR3 DNA follows: TGCGCCAGCAGTCACGGGAACAGGGGGCGAGCATTGGGTGAGCAGTTCTTC. The chain joins TRBV23-1 to TRBJ2-1; 9 bases fit TRBD1. TRBV23-1 is reported as an ORF; its role is uncertain. This CDR3 contains 17 residues. Germline trimming cut 3 bases from V and 9 bases from J; bases unmatched to any gene: 15.

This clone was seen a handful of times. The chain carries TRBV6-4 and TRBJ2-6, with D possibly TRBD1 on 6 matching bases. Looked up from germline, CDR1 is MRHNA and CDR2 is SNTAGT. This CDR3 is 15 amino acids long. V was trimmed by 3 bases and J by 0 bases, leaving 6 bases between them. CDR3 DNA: TGTGCCAGCAGTGAGGACAGCTCTGGGGCCAACGTCCTGACTTTC. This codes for CASSEDSSGANVLTF.

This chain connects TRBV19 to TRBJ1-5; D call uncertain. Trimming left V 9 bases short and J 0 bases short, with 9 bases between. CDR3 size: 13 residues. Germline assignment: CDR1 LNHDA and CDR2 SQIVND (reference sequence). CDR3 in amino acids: CASGRGSNQPQHF. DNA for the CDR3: TGTGCCAGCGGTCGGGGTAGCAATCAGCCCCAGCATTTT.

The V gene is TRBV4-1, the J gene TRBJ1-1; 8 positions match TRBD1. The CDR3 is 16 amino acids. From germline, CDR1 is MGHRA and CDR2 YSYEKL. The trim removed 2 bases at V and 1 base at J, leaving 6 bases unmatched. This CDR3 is CASSQSPGGANTEAFF. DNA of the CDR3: TGCGCCAGCAGCCAATCCCCAGGGGGCGCGAACACTGAAGCTTTCTTT.

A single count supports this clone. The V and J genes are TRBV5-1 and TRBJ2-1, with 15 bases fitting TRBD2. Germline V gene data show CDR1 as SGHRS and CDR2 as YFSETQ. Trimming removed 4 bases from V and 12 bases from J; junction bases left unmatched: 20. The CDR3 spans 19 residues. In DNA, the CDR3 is TGCGCCAGCAGCGCGGGACTAGCGGGAGGACCCACCCCCACAATAGGGCAGTTCTTC. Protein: CASSAGLAGGPTPTIGQFF.

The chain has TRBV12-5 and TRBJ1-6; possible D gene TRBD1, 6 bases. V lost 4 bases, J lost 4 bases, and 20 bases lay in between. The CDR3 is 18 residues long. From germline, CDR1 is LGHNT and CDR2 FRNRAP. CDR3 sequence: CASGSTTGQGQYNSPLHF. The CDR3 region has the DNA TGTGCTAGTGGTTCCACGACCGGCCAGGGACAATATAATTCACCCCTCCACTTT.

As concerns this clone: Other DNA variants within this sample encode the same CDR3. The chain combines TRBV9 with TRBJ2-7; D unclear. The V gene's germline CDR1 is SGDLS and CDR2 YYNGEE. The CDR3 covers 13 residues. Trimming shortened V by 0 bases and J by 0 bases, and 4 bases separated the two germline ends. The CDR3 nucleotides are TGTGCCAGCAGCGTAGGAGGCTCCTACGAGCAGTACTTC. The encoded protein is CASSVGGSYEQYF.

The CDR3 DNA reads as TGTGCCAGTAGCACGGGGGGGGAGACAGGCAAAAACATTCAGTACTTC. Amino acids: CASSTGGETGKNIQYF. The chain couples TRBV19 to TRBJ2-4, with 8 bases identical to TRBD2. Per the germline V gene, CDR1 is LNHDA and CDR2 is SQIVND (reference sequence). The ends lost 6 bases at V and 3 bases at J; junction bases unmatched: 10. This CDR3 is 16 amino acids long.

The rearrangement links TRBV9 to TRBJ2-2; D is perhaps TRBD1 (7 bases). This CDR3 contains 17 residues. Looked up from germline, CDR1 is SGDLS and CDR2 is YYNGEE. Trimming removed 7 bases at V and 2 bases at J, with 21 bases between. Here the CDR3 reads CASGGSRGDLNTGELFF. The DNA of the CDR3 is TGTGCCAGCGGAGGCAGCAGGGGGGATCTTAACACCGGGGAGCTGTTTTTT.

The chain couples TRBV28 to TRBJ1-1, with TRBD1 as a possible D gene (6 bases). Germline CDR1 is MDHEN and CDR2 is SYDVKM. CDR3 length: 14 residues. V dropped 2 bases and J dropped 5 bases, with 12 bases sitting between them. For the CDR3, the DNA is TGTGCCAGCAGTTTAACCAGGGGTGGGACTGAAGCTTTCTTT. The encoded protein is CASSLTRGGTEAFF.

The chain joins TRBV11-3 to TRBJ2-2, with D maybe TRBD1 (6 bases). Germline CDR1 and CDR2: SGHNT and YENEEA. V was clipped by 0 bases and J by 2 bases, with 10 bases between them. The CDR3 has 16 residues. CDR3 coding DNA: TGTGCCAGCAGCTTAGAAGGGACAACCAACACCGGGGAGCTGTTTTTT. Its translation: CASSLEGTTNTGELFF.

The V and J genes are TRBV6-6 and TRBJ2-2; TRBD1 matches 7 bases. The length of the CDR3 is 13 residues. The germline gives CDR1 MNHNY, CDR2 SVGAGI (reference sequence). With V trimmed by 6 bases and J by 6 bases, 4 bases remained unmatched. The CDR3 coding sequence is TGTGCCAGCAGCTGGGGACAGCCCGGGGAGCTGTTTTTT. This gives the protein CASSWGQPGELFF.

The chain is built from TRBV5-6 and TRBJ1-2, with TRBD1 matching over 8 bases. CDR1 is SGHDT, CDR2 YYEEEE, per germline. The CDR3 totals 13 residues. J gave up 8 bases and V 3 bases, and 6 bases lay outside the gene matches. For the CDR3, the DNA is TGTGCCAGCAGCTACGGGACAGGAGGCGGCTACACCTTC. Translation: CASSYGTGGGYTF.

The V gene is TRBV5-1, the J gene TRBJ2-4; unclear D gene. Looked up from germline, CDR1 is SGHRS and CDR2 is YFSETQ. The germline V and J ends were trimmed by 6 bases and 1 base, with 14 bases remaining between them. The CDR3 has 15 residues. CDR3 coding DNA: TGCGCCAGCAACTCCCGGCCCGGGGCCAAAAACATTCAGTACTTC. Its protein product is CASNSRPGAKNIQYF.

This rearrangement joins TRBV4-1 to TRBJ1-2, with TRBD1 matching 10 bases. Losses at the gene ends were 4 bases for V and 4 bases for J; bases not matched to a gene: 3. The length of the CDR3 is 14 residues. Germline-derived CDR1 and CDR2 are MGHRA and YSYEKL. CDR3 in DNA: TGCGCCAGCAGCCCAGGGACAGGGGTCTATGGCTACACCTTC. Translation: CASSPGTGVYGYTF.

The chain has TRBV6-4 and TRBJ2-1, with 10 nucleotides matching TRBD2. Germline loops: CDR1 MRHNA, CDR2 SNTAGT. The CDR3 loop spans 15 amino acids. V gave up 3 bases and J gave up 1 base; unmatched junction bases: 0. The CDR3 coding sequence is TGTGCCAGCAGTGAGACTAGCGGGTCCTACAATGAGCAGTTCTTC. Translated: CASSETSGSYNEQFF.

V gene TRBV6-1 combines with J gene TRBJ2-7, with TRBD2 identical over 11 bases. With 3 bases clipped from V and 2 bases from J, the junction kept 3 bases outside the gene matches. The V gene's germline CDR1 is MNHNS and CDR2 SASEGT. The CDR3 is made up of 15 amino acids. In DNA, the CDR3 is TGTGCCAGCAGTGAGGGACTAGCGGAAGCCTACGAGCAGTACTTC. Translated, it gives CASSEGLAEAYEQYF.

The CDR3 is CASTPSGRRYNEQFF. The CDR3 DNA follows: TGTGCCAGCACCCCCAGCGGGAGACGCTACAATGAGCAGTTCTTC. The rearrangement links TRBV9 to TRBJ2-1; 8 bases are shared with TRBD2. Germline assignment: CDR1 SGDLS and CDR2 YYNGEE. J lost 3 bases, V lost 6 bases, and 8 bases had no gene match. The CDR3 has 15 residues.

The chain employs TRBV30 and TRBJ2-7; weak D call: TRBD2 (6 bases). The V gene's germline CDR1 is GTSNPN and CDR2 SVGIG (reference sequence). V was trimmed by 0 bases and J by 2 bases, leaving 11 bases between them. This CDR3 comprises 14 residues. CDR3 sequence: CAWSVVGGTYEQYF. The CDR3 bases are TGTGCCTGGAGTGTAGTGGGGGGAACCTACGAGCAGTACTTC. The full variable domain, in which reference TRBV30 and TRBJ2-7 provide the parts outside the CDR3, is SQTIHQWPATLVQPVGSPLSLECTVEGTSNPNLYWYRQAAGRGLQLLFYSVGIGQISSEVPQNLSASRPQDRQFILSSKKLLLSDSGFYLCAWSVVGGTYEQYFGPGTRLTVT.

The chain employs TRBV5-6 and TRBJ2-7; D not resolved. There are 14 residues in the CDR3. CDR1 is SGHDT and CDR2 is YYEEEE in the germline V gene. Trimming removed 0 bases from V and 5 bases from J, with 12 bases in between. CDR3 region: CASSLVWANHEQYF. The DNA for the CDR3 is TGTGCCAGCAGCTTGGTGTGGGCAAACCACGAGCAGTACTTC. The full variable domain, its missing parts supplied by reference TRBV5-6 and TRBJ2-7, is DAGVTQSPTHLIKTRGQQVTLRCSPKSGHDTVSWYQQALGQGPQFIFQYYEEEERQRGNFPDRFSGHQFPNYSSELNVNALLLGDSALYLCASSLVWANHEQYFGPGTRLTVT.